What follows are 25 T cell receptor beta chains derived from one specimen sequenced in a study of T cells in Graves' hyperthyroidism and ophthalmopathy. Amplified regions were TCR beta CDR3 sequences from RNA transcripts. The HTBI primer set drove a first-round RT-PCR of the TCR CDR3. TCRdb fed the multiplex PCR reads into MiXCR, producing one record per CDR3 protein. This sample carries more than 40,000 distinct CDR3 sequences, roughly 49% of them seen once, and the ten largest clones take about 30%. Input material: peripheral blood or thyroid tissue (not recorded which). The receptors come from a woman aged 50 to 60 with Graves' hyperthyroidism.

The chain recombines TRBV15 with TRBJ1-1; D not resolved. The CDR3 totals 17 residues. V was clipped by 5 bases and J by 3 bases, with 22 bases between them. Germline V gene data show CDR1 as LNHNV and CDR2 as YYDKDF (reference sequence). This CDR3 is CATSSTLGQWAHTEAFF. DNA for the CDR3: TGTGCCACCAGCTCTACCCTAGGGCAGTGGGCCCACACTGAAGCTTTCTTT.

This clonotype has at least ten counts. The J gene is TRBJ2-2, the V gene TRBV9, with 9 bases matching TRBD1. Germline-derived CDR1 and CDR2 are SGDLS and YYNGEE. V shed 4 bases, J shed 4 bases, and the junction held 5 bases outside the gene matches. The length of the CDR3 is 15 residues. CDR3 sequence reads: CASSSGQGGTGELFF. DNA of the CDR3: TGTGCCAGCAGCTCGGGACAGGGCGGCACCGGGGAGCTGTTTTTT.

Concerning this clonotype: A junction end diverges from the germline sequence, so it may reflect a read error. The genes are TRBV6-2 or TRBV6-3 and TRBJ1-5, with D maybe TRBD1 (6 bases). CDR1 and CDR2 (germline): MNHEY, SVGEGT. The length of the CDR3 is 16 residues. The CDR3 sequence: CVSSKDSFGSNQPQHF. The CDR3 DNA reads as TGTGTCAGCAGTAAGGACAGCTTCGGGTCCAATCAGCCCCAGCATTTC.

Comment on this clonotype: A junction end diverges from the germline sequence, so it may reflect a read error. The chain couples TRBV29-1 to TRBJ1-1; no reliable D call. The CDR3 spans 14 residues. CDR1 SQVTM and CDR2 ANQGSEA come from the germline V gene. The CDR3 sequence: CSVQRPSSSWEAFF. In DNA form, the CDR3 reads TGCAGCGTTCAGCGGCCAAGCAGTTCATGGGAAGCCTTCTTT. Full variable domain (missing parts from reference TRBV29-1 and TRBJ1-1): SAVISQKPSRDICQRGTSLTIQCQVDSQVTMMFWYRQQPGQSLTLIATANQGSEATYESGFVIDKFPISRPNLTFSTLTVSNMSPEDSSIYLCSVQRPSSSWEAFFGQGTRLTVV.

As regards this clonotype: The germline gene is not matched at one end of the junction; a read error may be the cause. V is TRBV5-5 and J is TRBJ2-4; 7 bases are shared with TRBD1. This CDR3 region has 16 residues. The germline gives CDR1 SGHKS, CDR2 YYEKEE (reference sequence). The CDR3 coding sequence is TGTGCTAGCAGCCCCCTTCCCAGGGGGGCCAAAAACATTCAGTACTTC. Encoded protein: CASSPLPRGAKNIQYF. The full variable domain, with the rest looked up from reference TRBV5-5 and TRBJ2-4, is DAGVTQSPTHLIKTRGQQVTLRCSPISGHKSVSWYQQVLGQGPQFIFQYYEKEERGRGNFPDRFSARQFPNYSSELNVNALLLGDSALYLCASSPLPRGAKNIQYFGAGTRLSVL.

This chain connects TRBV6-1 to TRBJ1-6, with no clear D. The germline gives CDR1 MNHNS, CDR2 SASEGT. V was cut by 7 bases and J by 9 bases, with 13 bases left in between. This CDR3 comprises 13 residues. As DNA, the CDR3 is TGTGCCAGCACCCAAAGGGAGGTTTCACCCCTCCACTTT. Its translation: CASTQREVSPLHF.

V usage is TRBV6-1 and J usage is TRBJ1-2, with 8 bases identical to TRBD1. CDR1 is MNHNS, CDR2 SASEGT, per germline. The V segment lost 8 bases and the J segment 3 bases; nucleotides outside the gene matches: 11. The CDR3 length is 15 residues. For the CDR3, the DNA is TGTGCCAGCGCGACGCACGCAGGGGGCGACTATGGCTACACCTTC. Translation: CASATHAGGDYGYTF.

The chain is built from TRBV20-1 and TRBJ1-5, with D perhaps TRBD1 (5 bases). Germline CDR1 reads DFQATT; CDR2 reads SNEGSKA (reference sequence). Trimming stripped 3 bases from V and 7 bases from J, with 13 bases between. CDR3 length: 13 residues. CDR3 sequence: CSASSQGGQPQHF. The CDR3 nucleotides read TGCAGTGCTAGCTCCCAGGGAGGACAGCCCCAGCATTTT.

This chain's CDR3 is CASNTRGSETQYF. CDR3 coding DNA: TGTGCCAGCAATACACGGGGGAGCGAGACCCAGTACTTC. This chain uses TRBV28 with TRBJ2-5; TRBD2 might be the D (6 bases). V lost 7 bases, J lost 5 bases, and 14 bases lay in between. The CDR3 has 13 amino acids. Germline V gives CDR1 MDHEN, CDR2 SYDVKM. Full variable domain (rest looked up from reference TRBV28 and TRBJ2-5): DVKVTQSSRYLVKRTGEKVFLECVQDMDHENMFWYRQDPGLGLRLIYFSYDVKMKEKGDIPEGYSVSREKKERFSLILESASTNQTSMYLCASNTRGSETQYFGPGTRLLVL.

This rearrangement joins TRBV7-8 to TRBJ2-7, with 8 bases matching TRBD2. CDR1 and CDR2 from the germline V gene are SGHVS and FQNEAQ. The CDR3 length is 14 residues. Trimming took 5 bases from V and 4 from J; bases not matched to a gene: 7. The CDR3: CASSPQRENYEQYF. The CDR3 DNA reads as TGTGCCAGCAGCCCACAGCGGGAGAATTACGAGCAGTACTTC. The whole variable domain, remainder taken from reference TRBV7-8 and TRBJ2-7, is GAGVSQSPRYKVAKRGQDVALRCDPISGHVSLFWYQQALGQGPEFLTYFQNEAQLDKSGLPSDRFFAERPEGSVSTLKIQRTQQEDSAVYLCASSPQRENYEQYFGPGTRLTVT.

The chain carries TRBV20-1 and TRBJ2-7, with D maybe TRBD2 (7 bases). V gave up 6 bases and J gave up 9 bases, with 15 bases separating them. Per the germline V gene, CDR1 is DFQATT and CDR2 is SNEGSKA (reference sequence). CDR3 size: 11 residues. The CDR3 loop reads CSAEEGGGQYF. The CDR3 DNA reads TGCAGTGCCGAGGAAGGGGGGGGGCAGTACTTC.

A word on this clonotype: The conserved final phenylalanine or tryptophan is absent from the CDR3, which likely points to a read error. The limits of the CDR3 on the DNA are not certain, so only TCRdb's listed CDR3 is given. V and J are TRBV7-2 and TRBJ2-5; TRBD2 reflects the table's D call only, with no check against the DNA. The germline CDR1 and CDR2 sequences are SGHTA and FQGNSA. The CDR3 length is 10 residues, termini included. The CDR3 here is CASSLGGLAG.

This clonotype appeared many times. The V call is TRBV6-2 or TRBV6-3, the J call TRBJ2-6; TRBD1 aligns across 7 bases. Unmatched junction bases numbered 1, after V lost 0 bases and J lost 2 bases. The CDR3 contains 16 residues. The germline CDR1 and CDR2 sequences are MNHEY and SVGEGT. Here the CDR3 reads CASSYSTGTGANVLTF. The CDR3 bases are TGTGCCAGCAGTTACTCGACAGGGACTGGGGCCAACGTCCTGACTTTC.

The chain joins TRBV2 to TRBJ2-2; no clear D gene. The germline V and J ends were trimmed by 3 bases and 8 bases, with 1 base remaining between them. The germline V gene encodes CDR1 SNHLY and CDR2 FYNNEI. CDR3 length equals 10 residues. The CDR3 sequence is CASSEGELFF. In DNA, the CDR3 is TGTGCCAGCAGTGAGGGGGAGCTGTTTTTT.

This clonotype occurred many times. The chain joins TRBV7-2 to TRBJ2-7; D may be TRBD2 (6 bases). Trimming removed 5 bases from V and 4 bases from J, with 12 bases in between. This CDR3 has 13 amino acids. Germline CDR1 SGHTA, CDR2 FQGNSA. The CDR3 region has the DNA TGTGCCAGCAGCGGGAGGCCGCGGTACGAGCAGTACTTC. This gives the protein CASSGRPRYEQYF.

Notes on this clonotype: The DNA is left out, because the CDR3 cannot be placed on it with certainty; the CDR3 is given as TCRdb lists it. The V gene is TRBV29-1, the J gene TRBJ1-5. The length of the CDR3 is 23 amino acids, counting both ends. CDR1 is SQVTM and CDR2 is ANQGSEA in the germline V gene. This CDR3 reads CSVEGRDYGYTFGSGTANQPQHF.

The CDR3 reads CASSAGTSGREQYF. In DNA, the CDR3 is TGTGCCAGCAGCGCCGGGACTAGCGGGAGAGAGCAGTACTTC. V is TRBV7-3 and J is TRBJ2-7, with 14 nucleotides matching TRBD2. The length of the CDR3 is 14 residues. The V segment lost 5 bases and the J segment 7 bases; nucleotides outside the gene matches: 4. Germline CDR1 and CDR2: SGHTA and FQGTGA. Full variable domain (rest looked up from reference TRBV7-3 and TRBJ2-7): GAGVSQTPSNKVTEKGKYVELRCDPISGHTALYWYRQSLGQGPEFLIYFQGTGAADDSGLPNDRFFAVRPEGSVSTLKIQRTERGDSAVYLCASSAGTSGREQYFGPGTRLTVT.

The gene calls are TRBV6-5 and TRBJ1-2; D possibly corresponds to TRBD1 (6 bases). The CDR3 has 16 amino acids. V lost 2 bases, J lost 3 bases, and 16 bases lay in between. The germline CDR1 and CDR2 sequences are MNHEY and SVGAGI. CDR3 sequence reads: CASSYVTSGAHYGYTF. As DNA, the CDR3 is TGTGCCAGCAGTTACGTAACGTCAGGGGCCCACTATGGCTACACCTTC.

Many counts were recorded for this clonotype. This chain uses TRBV10-3 with TRBJ1-2; 7 nucleotides agree with TRBD1. Trimming at V came to 4 bases and at J to 0 bases, leaving 2 bases not matched to a gene. This CDR3 comprises 14 residues. Germline CDR1 reads ENHRY; CDR2 reads SYGVKD. Written as DNA, the CDR3 is TGTGCCATCAGTGTCCAGGGGGCTAACTATGGCTACACCTTC. Translated: CAISVQGANYGYTF.

The rearrangement links TRBV7-2 to TRBJ2-7, with 7 bases fitting TRBD2. V lost 1 base, J lost 3 bases, and 6 bases stayed unmatched. CDR1 is SGHTA and CDR2 is FQGNSA in the germline V gene. The CDR3 length is 15 residues. For the CDR3, the DNA is TGTGCCAGCAGCTTAGGTGGGGGGGAGGGCTACGAGCAGTACTTC. Amino acids: CASSLGGGEGYEQYF.

This chain's CDR3 is CSATSPTSGRAGKTQYF. DNA of the CDR3: TGCAGTGCTACGTCCCCGACTAGCGGGAGGGCTGGGAAGACCCAGTACTTC. The chain is built from TRBV20-1 and TRBJ2-5, with 14 bases identical to TRBD2. The V gene's germline CDR1 is DFQATT and CDR2 SNEGSKA (reference sequence). V lost 4 bases and J lost 6; bases outside the gene matches: 13. CDR3 length equals 17 residues.

A remark on this clonotype: Possible read error: a much larger clone is one base away. The rearrangement uses TRBV7-2 and TRBJ2-6; D might be TRBD1 or TRBD2, each matching 5 bases. CDR3 length: 15 amino acids. Germline V lookup: CDR1 SGHTA, CDR2 FQGNSA. Trimming shortened V by 5 bases and J by 2 bases, and 10 bases separated the two germline ends. CDR3 DNA sequence: TGTGCCAGCAGCGTAGGGGACCCTGGGGCCAACGTCCTGACTTTC. It codes for CASSVGDPGANVLTF.

In the case of this clonotype: Sequence at one end of the junction differs from germline and may be a read error. The CDR3 loop is CSAREVLRRERLSTDTQCF. In nucleotides, the CDR3 is TGCAGTGCTAGAGAGGTTTTAAGGAGGGAGAGATTAAGCACAGATACGCAGTGTTTT. The chain employs TRBV20-1 and TRBJ2-3, with D perhaps matching TRBD2 (6 bases). The length of the CDR3 is 19 residues. Germline V lookup: CDR1 DFQATT, CDR2 SNEGSKA (reference sequence).

Concerning this clonotype: The missing conserved phenylalanine or tryptophan at the end of this CDR3 makes a read error likely. No DNA is shown, since the ends of the CDR3 on it are uncertain; the CDR3 is the one TCRdb lists. V usage is TRBV5-6 and J usage is TRBJ1-1. Termini included, the CDR3 measures 10 amino acids. Germline V gives CDR1 SGHDT, CDR2 YYEEEE. The CDR3 loop reads CASSLLELYY.

This clonotype was recorded at least ten times. This rearrangement joins TRBV5-4 to TRBJ1-6; a possible D gene is TRBD1 (5 bases). This CDR3 is 13 amino acids long. The germline CDR1 and CDR2 sequences are SGHNT and YYREEE (reference sequence). The V end was cut by 4 bases, the J end by 7 bases, with 9 bases between. The CDR3 DNA is TGTGCCAGCAGCCCGCGGGGCAATTCACCCCTCCACTTT. This sequence encodes CASSPRGNSPLHF.